Sequencing of this TCR beta chain was carried out in a study of cytomegalovirus exposure and HLA in healthy donors (dated by TCRdb to about 2017). Broadly, across the study: An earlier analysis of around 600 of the donors reported 250 to 300 Gb of sequence data and around 110 million unique TCR beta sequences from approximately 180 million T cells. The study profiled the T cell repertoires of approximately 700 subjects by immunosequencing and related them to cytomegalovirus serostatus. On average, roughly 240,000 unique TCR beta nucleotide sequences were sequenced per donor among some 430 genotyped donors of the cohort, with around 19% of those sequences being non-productive. In a later genetic analysis, genome-wide SNP genotypes for about three fifths of the roughly 670 donors were used, and that subset was treated as a discovery cohort. Rather than drawing on any new phenotypic data, the later analysis identified candidate immune exposures from TCR beta sequences and the way those sequences occurred across donors. An earlier analysis of several hundred of the donors applied high-throughput TCR beta sequencing to assess whether each TCR beta V gene segment acted as functional or pseudogenic. An early release that covered about 600 HLA-typed donors contained about 290 gigabases of sequencing data and around 85 million unique TCR sequences. All discovery cohort repertoires had been generated using a single sequencing platform. Because of strong linkage in the cohort, roughly five DR-DQ haplotypes were treated as single units for association and clustering. The study was designed to test whether signatures of past pathogen exposure could be identified by cataloging public T cell receptors. In addition to the first cohort of 666 subjects, a separate validation cohort of approximately 130 different subjects was used. To predict cytomegalovirus infection status, the study combined high-throughput TCR immunosequencing, statistical association of individual TCRs with disease status, and machine learning. Both class I and class II loci were covered by HLA typing, at four-digit resolution. Of the approximately 400 genotyped donors, roughly 85% fell in the genetic ancestry cluster associated with self-reported Caucasian donors. To study patterns of TCR occurrence, a later analysis re-analyzed previously published TCR beta repertoires from several hundred donors and added high-resolution HLA genotyping. Donor age, sex, ethnicity and CMV serostatus were compiled alongside the repertoire data. The number of typed donors differed by locus: 629-630 for A, B, C, DRB1 and DQB1; 522 for DQA1; about 600 for DPA1; and about 470 for DPB1. Points the paper makes about the study in general: Several of the top co-occurrence clusters appeared to be linked to parvovirus B19, influenza, CMV and Epstein-Barr virus, according to a later analysis. In an earlier analysis of about 550 of the donors, most TCR beta V segments were observed in productive rearrangements about 87% or about 30% of the time, broadly matching IMGT annotations. Assigning TCR associations to individual alleles was difficult when HLA alleles, especially DR and DQ, strongly co-occurred. Because some donors lacked HLA typing at each locus, the association tests relied only on the typed subset. A cluster of highly shared sequence variants was judged likely to be a technical artifact of the sequencing pipeline. Because counts were too low, roughly 17 rarely observed V segments, including chromosome 9 orphons, were left out of the earlier analysis of a few hundred of the donors. A later analysis found that TCR association rates varied across HLA loci, with DRB1 alleles showing the most associated TCRs and HLA-C alleles the fewest. While some public TCRs were present in many individuals, most TCR sequences turned up only very rarely across donors. A further reported finding was that TCR beta sequences accurately predicted the HLA-A and HLA-B alleles for most subjects in the first cohort. In a later analysis, HLA-associated TCR beta chains showed more clonal expansion and lower generation probabilities than non-associated chains that were equally common. This cohort had only TCR beta chains sequenced, and the lack of alpha or paired-chain data limited which features could be detected. In a later analysis, most CMV-associated TCR beta chains were found to appear HLA-restricted, with HLA associations seemingly driven largely by CMV exposure. A later genetic analysis reported fewer N-insertions in productive TCRs among donors in an Asian-associated ancestry cluster than the roughly 690-donor mean. The study gave a list of under 200 TCR beta chains associated with cytomegalovirus. A later genetic analysis associated a missense DCLRE1C variant with V-gene and J-gene trimming of TCR beta chains, and an independent cohort replicated the association. A few of the identified cytomegalovirus-associated TCR beta chains were confirmed in vitro to be specific for cytomegalovirus antigens. Because the 87-base-pair reads could not distinguish some IMGT-functional V segments, including TRBV6-2 and TRBV6-3, those segments were excluded. The only immune exposure information available for the cohort was CMV serostatus. In both the original and validation cohorts, the classifier was reported to diagnose cytomegalovirus status with high specificity and sensitivity. The presence/absence analyses assumed that sequencing depth was roughly uniform across donors, and that assumption may not be true. At a false discovery rate of 0.05, a later analysis linked fewer than 20,000 TCR beta sequences to specific HLA alleles. Correlated functional status among segregating V segments might reflect linkage disequilibrium, but an unknown experimental factor could not be ruled out. It was suggested by the authors that the approach could potentially be generalized to other disease states and immunological phenotypes.

CDR3 length: 18 amino acids, cysteine to phenylalanine. Only CDR3 DNA remains: 54 bases, in frame from the first base. CDR1 and CDR2 are read off the germline V gene as SGHTA and FQGTGA. Unmatched junction bases come to 3, with V trimmed by 2 bases and J by 3 bases. The cohort comprised fewer than 700 healthy bone marrow donors. At the time of sampling, every cohort member was nominally healthy, though immune exposures that went unrecorded were likely present. The donor tested CMV seropositive and was one of the 289 seropositive cohort members. Every donor gave a peripheral blood sample, and the peripheral blood mononuclear cells from that sample were used for TCR beta sequencing. Genomic DNA was extracted from the blood cell samples with the Qiagen DNeasy Blood Extraction Kit. Regarding this clone: The antigen it recognizes is unknown.

The library was produced with the immunoSEQ multiplex PCR assay. The multiplex PCR relied on a mix of 60 forward primers for TCR Vbeta segments and 13 reverse primers for TCR Jbeta segments. A multiplex PCR assay on genomic DNA amplified the CDR3 region of rearranged TCR beta genes. On the Illumina HiSeq System, the amplified TCR beta libraries were sequenced as 87-base-pair reads. As for how the authors treated the data: A later analysis counted approximately 84 million unique TCR beta chains across the approximately 700 repertoires, and some 11 million of these chains were shared by at least two donors. Raw reads were error-corrected and collapsed into unique sequences with a nearest-neighbor algorithm that merged closely related sequences to remove PCR and sequencing errors. To assign V, D and J gene segments, CDR3 sequences were aligned to IMGT reference sequences. For a sequence to be retained, a match of at least six nucleotides was required to both a V gene segment and a J gene segment. Rearrangements were called productive when the CDR3 lacked stop codons and stayed in frame with V and J; all others were non-productive. CDR3 was defined by IMGT convention, running from the second conserved V-encoded cysteine to the conserved J-encoded phenylalanine. The earlier analysis of roughly 590 of the donors excluded sequences that lacked an unambiguous match to a single V gene segment. An earlier analysis of fewer than 750 of the donors classified V segments as functional when productive rearrangements were above 56.7% and as segregating when the standard deviation between donors was above 5%. A statistical classification framework was built to diagnose cytomegalovirus status from the catalog of TCR beta chain sequences. In a later analysis, V and J genes were assigned by comparing TCR nucleotide sequences against IMGT/GENE-DB human TR gene sequences. A later analysis assigned CDR3 sequences and most-parsimonious VDJ recombination scenarios with the TCRdist pipeline. In a later analysis, every TCR beta chain was defined by the combination of its CDR3 amino acid sequence and its V-gene family, and reads without a unique V-gene family were dropped. As a way to deal with suspected cross-contamination and a sequencing artifact, a later analysis dropped nearly 600 nucleotide sequences that were highly shared and had low generation probability. In a later analysis, a clonal expansion index for each public chain was calculated from normalized within-repertoire ranks of inferred template counts. A later analysis computed generation probabilities with a VDJ recombination model fitted to out-of-frame rearrangements, and checked the results against IGoR. In a later analysis, hypergeometric tests were used to score TCR-TCR, TCR-HLA and TCR-CMV co-occurrence, with a repertoire-size bias correction applied to TCR pairs. To estimate false discovery rates, a later analysis permuted the HLA or CMV assignments 20 times. A later analysis grouped co-occurring TCRs with DBSCAN, adding TCRdist sequence similarity when clustering within HLA-allele-positive subsets. For co-occurrence clustering, repertoires with fewer than 30,000 or more than 120,000 public chains were excluded, along with about five repertoires with anomalous nucleotide sharing. Sourced from immuneACCESS, this table was stored by TCRdb with only in-frame sequences that have V and J called. A share of the clones is absent; for the studies checked, an unresolved V gene accounts for under half, and the remainder has no known explanation. Clone size and the V and J calls come from that table; the DNA yielded D and trimming. The sample table records tens of thousands of clones. Of the sample, 4% to 5.5% is held by the ten largest clones.

The TCR originated in a man aged 25-40 years in good health and CMV-seropositive. Sample: PBMCs. The chain is assembled from TRBV7-3 and TRBJ2-6; TRBD2 fits 14 bases in the junction. The CDR3 protein is CASSLGLAGGYGANVLTF. The DNA sequence is as follows: TGTGCCAGCAGCTTAGGACTAGCGGGGGGCTATGGGGCCAACGTCCTGACTTTC.